This T cell receptor (beta chain) was recorded in a study of T cell changes during pregnancy in multiple sclerosis. Libraries were prepared by immunoSEQ multiplex PCR; TCRdb keeps only in-frame clonotypes and omits some of them. This sample has tens of thousands of clones, with approximately 92% found just once. After removal of 6 bases from V and 0 bases from J, the junction contained 5 bases not matched to a gene. Per the germline V gene, CDR1 is SNHLY and CDR2 is FYNNEI. This CDR3 has 14 residues. The chain carries TRBV2 and TRBJ2-7; 7 nucleotides align to TRBD1. Sequences were derived from peripheral blood, sampled in the second trimester of pregnancy. The receptor was derived from a female donor in good health, enrolled as a control in a pregnancy study. Written as DNA, the CDR3 is TGTGCCAGCAGGGGACAGTTATCCTCCTACGAGCAGTACTTC. It encodes CASRGQLSSYEQYF.